This TCR beta chain was identified during a study of T cells in Graves' hyperthyroidism and ophthalmopathy. Looked up from germline, CDR1 is SEHNR and CDR2 is FQNEAQ (reference sequence). CDR3 size: 15 residues. V was pared by 5 bases and J by 2 bases, with 16 bases between. This clonotype was seen a few times. Amplification yielded TCR beta CDR3 regions, with RNA transcripts as the source. Using the HTBI primer set, a first-round RT-PCR was run on the TCR CDR3. MiXCR, run by TCRdb on the multiplex PCR reads, gives a single entry per CDR3 protein. The sample includes 700,000 or so distinct CDR3 sequences, around 13% of them seen just once.

This receptor was taken from a woman aged 50 to 60 with Graves' ophthalmopathy. The V call is TRBV7-9, the J call TRBJ2-7; TRBD2 is a possible D gene (5 bases). The sequencing input was blood. This CDR3 reads CASSPGSWWTYEQYF. CDR3 coding DNA: TGTGCCAGCAGCCCGGGGAGTTGGTGGACCTACGAGCAGTACTTC.